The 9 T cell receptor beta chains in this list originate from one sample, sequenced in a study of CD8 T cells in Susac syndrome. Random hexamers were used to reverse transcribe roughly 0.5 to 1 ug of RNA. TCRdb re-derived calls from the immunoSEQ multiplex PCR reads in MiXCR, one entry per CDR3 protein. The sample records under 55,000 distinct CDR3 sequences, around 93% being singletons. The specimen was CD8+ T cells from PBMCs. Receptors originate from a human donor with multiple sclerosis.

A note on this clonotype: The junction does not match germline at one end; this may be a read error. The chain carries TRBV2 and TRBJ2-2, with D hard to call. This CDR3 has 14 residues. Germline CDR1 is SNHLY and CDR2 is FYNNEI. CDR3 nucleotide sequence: TGTGCCGGCAGTGGGATCCCCGGCCCCGGGGAGCTGTTTTTT. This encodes CAGSGIPGPGELFF. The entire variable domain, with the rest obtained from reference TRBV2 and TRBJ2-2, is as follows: EPEVTQTPSHQVTQMGQEVILRCVPISNHLYFYWYRQILGQKVEFLVSFYNNEISEKSEIFDDQFSVERPDGSNFTLKIRSTKLEDSAMYFCAGSGIPGPGELFFGEGSRLTVL.

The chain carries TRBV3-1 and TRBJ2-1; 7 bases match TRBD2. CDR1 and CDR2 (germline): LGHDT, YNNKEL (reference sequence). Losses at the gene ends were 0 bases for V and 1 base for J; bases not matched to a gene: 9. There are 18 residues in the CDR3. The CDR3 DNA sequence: TGTGCCAGCAGCCAAGATTGGGGAGGGGCCATGTCCTACAATGAGCAGTTCTTC. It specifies CASSQDWGGAMSYNEQFF.

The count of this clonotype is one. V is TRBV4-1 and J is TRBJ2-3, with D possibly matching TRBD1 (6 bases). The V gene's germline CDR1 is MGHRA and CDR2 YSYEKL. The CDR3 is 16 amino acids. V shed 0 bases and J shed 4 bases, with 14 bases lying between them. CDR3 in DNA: TGCGCCAGCAGCCAAGAGAAAAACAGGGTGCCAGATACGCAGTATTTT. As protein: CASSQEKNRVPDTQYF.

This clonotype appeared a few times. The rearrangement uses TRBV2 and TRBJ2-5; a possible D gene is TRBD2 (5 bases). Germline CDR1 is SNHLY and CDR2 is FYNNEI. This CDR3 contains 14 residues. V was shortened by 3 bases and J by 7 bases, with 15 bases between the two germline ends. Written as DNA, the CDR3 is TGTGCCAGCAGTGAGAGGGAGATCGATACGACCCAGTACTTC. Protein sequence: CASSEREIDTTQYF.

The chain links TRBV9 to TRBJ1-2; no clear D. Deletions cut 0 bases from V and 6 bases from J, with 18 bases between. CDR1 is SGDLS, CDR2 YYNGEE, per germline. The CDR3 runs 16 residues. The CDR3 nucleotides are TGTGCCAGCAGCGTAGAGTCCCAGGCGCTCCATCATGGCTACACCTTC. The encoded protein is CASSVESQALHHGYTF.

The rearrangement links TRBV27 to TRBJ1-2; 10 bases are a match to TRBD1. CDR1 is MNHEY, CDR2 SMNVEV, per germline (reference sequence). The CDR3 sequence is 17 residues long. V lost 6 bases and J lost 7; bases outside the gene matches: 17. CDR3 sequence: CASSPDRGAPSLGGYTF. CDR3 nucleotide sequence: TGTGCCAGCAGCCCGGACAGGGGGGCCCCCTCTTTGGGTGGCTACACCTTC.

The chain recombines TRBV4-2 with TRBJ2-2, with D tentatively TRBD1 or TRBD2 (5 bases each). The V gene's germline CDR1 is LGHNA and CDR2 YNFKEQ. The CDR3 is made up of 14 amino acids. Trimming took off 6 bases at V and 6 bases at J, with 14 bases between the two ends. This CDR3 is CASRPLGDAGELFF. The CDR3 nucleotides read TGTGCCAGCAGGCCCTTGGGGGACGCCGGGGAGCTGTTTTTT.

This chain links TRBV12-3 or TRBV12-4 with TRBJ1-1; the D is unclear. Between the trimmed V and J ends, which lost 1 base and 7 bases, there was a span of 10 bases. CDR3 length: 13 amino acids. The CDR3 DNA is TGTGCCAGCAGTTTAGGGCAGGCCTATGAAGCTTTCTTT. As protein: CASSLGQAYEAFF.

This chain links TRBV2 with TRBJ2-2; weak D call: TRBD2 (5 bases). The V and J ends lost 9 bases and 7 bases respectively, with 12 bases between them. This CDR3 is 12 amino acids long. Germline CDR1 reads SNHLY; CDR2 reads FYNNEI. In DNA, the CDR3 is TGTGCCAGTCGACCTAGCATCGGGGAGCTGTTTTTT. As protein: CASRPSIGELFF. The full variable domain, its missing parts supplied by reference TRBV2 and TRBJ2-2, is EPEVTQTPSHQVTQMGQEVILRCVPISNHLYFYWYRQILGQKVEFLVSFYNNEISEKSEIFDDQFSVERPDGSNFTLKIRSTKLEDSAMYFCASRPSIGELFFGEGSRLTVL.